The T cell receptor beta chain under discussion was sequenced for a study of T cell repertoires and HLA-DP antigens. A note on this clone: Its antigen is unidentified.

The CDR3 spans 12 residues. After removal of 8 bases from V and 5 bases from J, the junction contained 5 bases not matched to a gene. The germline gives CDR1 MNHEY, CDR2 SMNVEV (reference sequence). The repertoire was sequenced with immunoSEQ multiplex PCR; TCRdb's copy has only in-frame clones and lacks some. The sample includes roughly 110,000 clones, 92% of them seen just once. The chain couples TRBV27 to TRBJ1-1; 7 nucleotides agree with TRBD1. The sequence came from a woman aged 18-29 years in good health and CMV-seronegative. The sequencing sample was made of CD4+ T cells from PBMCs. This CDR3 reads CASGNRGTEAFF. The DNA for the CDR3 is TGTGCCAGCGGCAACAGGGGTACTGAAGCTTTCTTT.